This T cell receptor (beta chain) stems from a study of blood T cells in healthy people across ages. Study-wide results and caveats: The study regarded diversity estimates from one million T cells as underestimates.

A second PCR, run for about 7 to 11 cycles, used a sample-barcoded 5' primer plus a J-beta primer mix. TCRdb ran MiXCR on the 5' RACE reads and lists one entry per CDR3 protein. The table has hundreds of thousands of distinct CDR3 sequences, roughly 21% seen once; the top ten hold 3% to 4%. There are 15 residues in the CDR3. The germline V gene encodes CDR1 SGHTA and CDR2 FQGTGA. On this clonotype itself: The antigen is unknown. Sequence at one end of the junction differs from germline and may be a read error.

The rearrangement links TRBV7-3 to TRBJ2-6; tentatively, D is TRBD1 (5 bases). The sequencing sample was made of blood. The clonotype originates from a man in his 70s in good health. CDR3 DNA: TGTGCCAGCAGCCCCCGGCACTCTGGGGCCAGCGTCCTGACTTTC. Protein: CASSPRHSGASVLTF. Full variable domain (remainder filled in from reference TRBV7-3 and TRBJ2-6): GAGVSQTPSNKVTEKGKYVELRCDPISGHTALYWYRQSLGQGPEFLIYFQGTGAADDSGLPNDRFFAVRPEGSVSTLKIQRTERGDSAVYLCASSPRHSGASVLTFGAGSRLTVL.